This passage covers 19 T cell receptor beta chains from one sample sequenced in a study of T cell repertoires in cytomegalovirus infection. Via MiXCR, TCRdb re-called the reads, giving one row per CDR3 protein. The data show roughly 920,000 distinct CDR3 sequences, roughly 31% seen once. Which antigens these TCRs recognize remains unknown. The material sequenced was cultured CD8+ T cells from PBMCs, taken from culture after CMV antigen stimulation. These TCRs come from a human donor in good health (CMV status not recorded). Some clones in this sample may be carry-over from other donors' samples.

This clonotype was seen more than once but under ten times. The chain employs TRBV12-3 or TRBV12-4 and TRBJ2-7, with TRBD1 identical over 8 bases. The CDR3 spans 13 residues. J was trimmed by 6 bases and V by 2 bases; bases with no gene match: 3. In DNA, the CDR3 is TGTGCCAGCAGTTTACAGGGGGCAAGCGAGCAGTACGTC. It encodes CASSLQGASEQYV.

For this clonotype: Being one base from a much bigger clone, this may be a read error. Since the CDR3 does not end with the conserved phenylalanine or tryptophan, this likely comes from a read error. V gene TRBV7-9 combines with J gene TRBJ2-4; no definite D call. Germline V CDR1 and CDR2: SEHNR, FQNEAQ (reference sequence). V shed 3 bases and J shed 3 bases, with 9 bases lying between them. This CDR3 has 14 amino acids. The CDR3 loop is CASSLWDSKNIQYI. The CDR3 bases are TGTGCCAGCAGCTTGTGGGATAGCAAAAACATTCAGTACATC.

This clonotype appeared many times. The chain combines TRBV12-3 or TRBV12-4 with TRBJ2-1, with TRBD1 matching 7 bases. The CDR3 runs to 12 residues. V lost 10 bases and J lost 3; bases outside the gene matches: 3. The CDR3 DNA follows: TGTGCCAACCGGGACAGCTACAATGAGCAGTTCTTC. It encodes CANRDSYNEQFF.

The CDR3 protein is CASSYADRAGGKTQYF. Written as DNA, the CDR3 is TGTGCCAGCAGCTACGCGGACAGGGCAGGTGGAAAGACCCAGTACTTC. V and J are TRBV7-9 and TRBJ2-5, with TRBD1 identical over 8 bases. The CDR3 consists of 16 residues. Germline CDR1 is SEHNR and CDR2 is FQNEAQ (reference sequence). The trim removed 4 bases at V and 6 bases at J, leaving 13 bases unmatched. The full variable domain, in which reference TRBV7-9 and TRBJ2-5 provide the parts outside the CDR3, is DTGVSQNPRHKITKRGQNVTFRCDPISEHNRLYWYRQTLGQGPEFLTYFQNEAQLEKSRLLSDRFSAERPKGSFSTLEIQRTEQGDSAMYLCASSYADRAGGKTQYFGPGTRLLVL.

The chain links TRBV7-6 to TRBJ2-5; D is perhaps TRBD2 (5 bases). This CDR3 region has 11 residues. Germline V gene sequence: CDR1 SGHVS, CDR2 FNYEAQ. CDR3 nucleotides: TGTGCAGTCGGGGTAGGGGAGACCCAGTACTTC. Protein product: CAVGVGETQYF.

This clonotype was observed many times. This chain joins TRBV7-9 and TRBJ2-2, with a weak D call TRBD2 (6 bases). Germline V gene data show CDR1 as SEHNR and CDR2 as FQNEAQ (reference sequence). CDR3 size: 16 residues. Trimming stripped 2 bases from V and 2 bases from J, with 12 bases between. CDR3 nucleotides: TGTGCCAGCAGCTTACCGGGACTTGTCAACACCGGGGAGCTGTTTTTT. Protein: CASSLPGLVNTGELFF.

In its sample, this clonotype was seen many times. The rearrangement uses TRBV7-9 and TRBJ2-4; the D call may be TRBD1 or TRBD2 (5 bases each). The CDR3 is 15 residues long. CDR1 and CDR2 from the germline V gene are SEHNR and FQNEAQ (reference sequence). The V end lost 4 bases, the J end lost 1 base, and 11 bases lay between the germline ends. For the CDR3, the DNA is TGTGCCAGCAGCTCAACAAGGGACGCCAAAAACATTCAGTACTTC. Translating it yields CASSSTRDAKNIQYF.

The rearrangement links TRBV12-3 or TRBV12-4 to TRBJ1-1, with TRBD1 as a possible D gene (6 bases). The ends were cut back, 2 bases at V and 1 base at J, with 11 bases in the middle. The CDR3 has 15 amino acids. CDR3 sequence: CASSLFRGANTEAFF. In DNA, the CDR3 is TGTGCCAGCAGTTTATTCAGGGGCGCGAACACTGAAGCTTTCTTT.

This clonotype was seen more than once but under ten times. The chain has TRBV19 and TRBJ1-1; no firm D call. Trimming removed 2 bases from V and 5 bases from J, with 18 bases in between. This CDR3 comprises 16 residues. CDR1 and CDR2 from the germline V gene are LNHDA and SQIVND (reference sequence). The DNA of the CDR3 is TGTGCCAGTAGTATAAATGGGAGGTCATTTGGGACTGAAGCTTTCTTT. Its protein is CASSINGRSFGTEAFF.

The chain combines TRBV7-9 with TRBJ1-1, with 8 positions matching TRBD1. Germline CDR1 and CDR2: SEHNR and FQNEAQ (reference sequence). With V trimmed by 5 bases and J by 0 bases, 11 bases remained unmatched. The CDR3 has 17 amino acids. The CDR3 spells CASSLPPGQDMNTEAFF. The CDR3 DNA reads TGTGCCAGCAGCCTACCACCGGGACAGGACATGAACACTGAAGCTTTCTTT.

The chain is built from TRBV2 and TRBJ2-1; D may match TRBD1 or TRBD2 (5 bases each). This CDR3 comprises 16 residues. Trimming left V 2 bases short and J 8 bases short, with 19 bases between. Germline V gene lookup returns CDR1 SNHLY and CDR2 FYNNEI. CDR3 DNA sequence: TGTGCCAGCAGTGAATCGGCCCGTGCCGTGGGGGATGAGCAGTTCTTC. Translation: CASSESARAVGDEQFF.

The V and J genes are TRBV19 and TRBJ2-2; 7 nucleotides match TRBD1. The length of the CDR3 is 14 residues. With V trimmed by 9 bases and J by 3 bases, 7 bases remained unmatched. Germline CDR1 and CDR2: LNHDA and SQIVND (reference sequence). The CDR3 DNA follows: TGTGCCAGCCACCAGGGGACAGACACCGGGGAGCTGTTTTTT. It specifies CASHQGTDTGELFF.

This clonotype appeared a few times. V usage is TRBV12-3 or TRBV12-4 and J usage is TRBJ2-5; maybe TRBD2 (5 bases). Trimming pared 7 bases from V and 4 bases from J, leaving 13 bases between. This CDR3 has 13 amino acids. Here the CDR3 reads CASTRTGTETQYF. DNA for the CDR3: TGTGCCAGCACCCGGACTGGAACAGAGACCCAGTACTTC.

The sample holds one count of this clonotype. The chain is built from TRBV20-1 and TRBJ2-3; 8 bases map to TRBD2. The CDR3 length is 17 residues. V shed 0 bases, J shed 3 bases, and the junction held 11 bases outside the gene matches. CDR1 and CDR2 (germline): DFQATT, SNEGSKA (reference sequence). The CDR3 DNA sequence: TGCAGTGCTAGAGACCCACGCGCGGGGGGTAGGACAGATACGCAGTATTTT. Amino acid sequence: CSARDPRAGGRTDTQYF.

About this clonotype: A much larger clone differs by one base, so this may be a read error. The chain joins TRBV7-2 to TRBJ1-5; D possibly corresponds to TRBD1 (5 bases). The CDR3 runs 17 residues. Germline V lookup: CDR1 SGHTA, CDR2 FQGNSA. V was pared by 4 bases and J by 3 bases, with 19 bases between. CDR3 in amino acids: CASSSTPSAGDNQPQHF. The CDR3 region has the DNA TGTGCCAGCAGCTCCACCCCGTCTGCGGGGGACAATCAGCCCCAGCATTTT.

This chain links TRBV6-5 with TRBJ1-1; maybe TRBD1 (5 bases). This CDR3 has 15 residues. Germline loops: CDR1 MNHEY, CDR2 SVGAGI. V was pared by 8 bases and J by 0 bases, with 16 bases between. The CDR3 region is CASCADRNMNTEAFF. The DNA for the CDR3 is TGTGCCAGCTGTGCCGACAGAAACATGAACACTGAAGCTTTCTTT.

This clonotype has a count of ten or more. The gene calls are TRBV4-1 and TRBJ1-2; D is uncertain. V lost 4 bases, J lost 8 bases, and 14 bases lay in between. Germline CDR1 MGHRA, CDR2 YSYEKL. There are 13 residues in the CDR3. CDR3 in DNA: TGCGCCAGCAGCCGAACATCCCGGGGAGGCTACACCTTC. It translates to CASSRTSRGGYTF.

In its sample, this clonotype was seen a few times. CDR3 nucleotides: TGTGCCAGCAGTGAAGCGCTTCTGGGGGACATCAAGAGTCGGGGCTACACCTTC. It is translated as CASSEALLGDIKSRGYTF. The chain links TRBV2 to TRBJ1-2, with D perhaps matching TRBD1 (6 bases). The CDR3 contains 18 residues. Trimming took 0 bases from V and 8 from J, leaving 25 bases between them. Looked up from germline, CDR1 is SNHLY and CDR2 is FYNNEI. The entire variable domain, with the rest obtained from reference TRBV2 and TRBJ1-2, is as follows: EPEVTQTPSHQVTQMGQEVILRCVPISNHLYFYWYRQILGQKVEFLVSFYNNEISEKSEIFDDQFSVERPDGSNFTLKIRSTKLEDSAMYFCASSEALLGDIKSRGYTFGSGTRLTVV.

The genes are TRBV6-2 or TRBV6-3 and TRBJ1-1; D unclear. Between the trimmed V and J ends, which lost 2 bases and 5 bases, there was a span of 9 bases. Germline CDR1 and CDR2: MNHEY and SVGEGT. The CDR3 loop spans 13 amino acids. The CDR3 reads CASSYRVGTEAFF. The CDR3 DNA reads as TGTGCCAGCAGTTACAGGGTGGGGACTGAAGCTTTCTTT.